These T cell receptor beta chains were read from a single sample in a study of shared clonotypes between healthy human individuals. Some clones are missing from TCRdb's copy, which holds only in-frame ones; the method was immunoSEQ multiplex PCR. The data show roughly 500,000 clones, 60% to 80% seen once. Sequenced: PBMCs. These receptors all stem from a woman between 40 and 50 years old in good health. Some clones in this sample may be carry-over from other donors' samples. The conserved cysteine and the conserved F or W are not part of the CDR3 here. The order of the fields is V gene, D gene, CDR3 protein. A D gene is named only where the DNA matches it firmly.

V gene: TRBV7-3; D gene: .; CDR3 protein: ASSFYGDLSRYEQY
V gene: TRBV27; D gene: .; CDR3 protein: ASSFQRWGEQF
V gene: TRBV7-3; D gene: TRBD1; CDR3 protein: ASSPRQGPYEQY
V gene: TRBV5-1; D gene: .; CDR3 protein: ASARVKSNNEQF
V gene: TRBV4-3; D gene: .; CDR3 protein: ASSQEADYEQY
V gene: TRBV21-1; D gene: .; CDR3 protein: ASVWTGGHYSNQPQH
V gene: TRBV28; D gene: .; CDR3 protein: ASSSLGGEGTEAF
V gene: TRBV7-6; D gene: .; CDR3 protein: ASSQGTWGGQF
V gene: TRBV7-9; D gene: .; CDR3 protein: ASSPLEGHLF
V gene: TRBV4-3; D gene: .; CDR3 protein: ASQRRTASSYNSPLH
V gene: TRBV6-1; D gene: TRBD1; CDR3 protein: ASSLPRRGGEKLF
V gene: TRBV28; D gene: .; CDR3 protein: ASSPGVGMGSPLH
V gene: TRBV7-8; D gene: TRBD1; CDR3 protein: ASSAQSGTGVYGYT
V gene: TRBV19; D gene: .; CDR3 protein: ASSISRQNNQPQH
V gene: TRBV6-5; D gene: .; CDR3 protein: AIQPPGASQAF
V gene: TRBV28; D gene: .; CDR3 protein: ASSLWDGGDYT
V gene: TRBV27; D gene: .; CDR3 protein: ASKRQVLGYEQY
V gene: TRBV6-1; D gene: .; CDR3 protein: ASSEYMERVYYGYT
V gene: TRBV5-1; D gene: TRBD2; CDR3 protein: ASSLLLAGAGELF
V gene: TRBV7-8; D gene: TRBD2; CDR3 protein: ASSLVVTSGTDTQY
V gene: TRBV6-5; D gene: .; CDR3 protein: ASSQRRGINTEAF
V gene: TRBV5-1; D gene: .; CDR3 protein: ASRGPTNTGELF
V gene: TRBV10-1; D gene: TRBD1; CDR3 protein: ASSGEDRVRPYYEQY
V gene: TRBV5-1; D gene: .; CDR3 protein: ASSSALTDTQY
V gene: TRBV5-6; D gene: .; CDR3 protein: ASSLYGIPYEQY
V gene: TRBV2; D gene: TRBD1; CDR3 protein: ASTPDRGTGELF
V gene: TRBV28; D gene: .; CDR3 protein: ASSLLGYTYNEQF
V gene: TRBV28; D gene: .; CDR3 protein: ASSLVLSGNTIY
V gene: TRBV9; D gene: .; CDR3 protein: ASSVVSY
V gene: TRBV28; D gene: .; CDR3 protein: ASSLSRGEQF
V gene: TRBV19; D gene: .; CDR3 protein: ASSIDVGTPGYEQY